The 26 T cell receptor beta chains given below trace back to one sample, sequenced in a study of blood T cells in healthy people across ages. Then a second PCR, running about 6 to 12 cycles, was carried out with a sample-barcoded 5' primer and a J-beta primer mix. Via MiXCR, TCRdb re-called the 5' RACE reads, giving one row per CDR3 protein. The sample yields about 770,000 distinct CDR3 sequences, around two fifths seen once. Sequencing was carried out using blood. These receptors were taken from a man in his 60s in good health.

This clonotype was found a few times. The V call is TRBV7-9, the J call TRBJ2-7, with D unclear. Per the germline V gene, CDR1 is SEHNR and CDR2 is FQNEAQ (reference sequence). The CDR3 runs 12 residues. The V end was cut by 5 bases, the J end by 4 bases, with 9 bases between. CDR3 coding DNA: TGTGCCAGCAGCCCTGAACCATACGAGCAGTACTTC. Translated: CASSPEPYEQYF.

Notes on this clonotype: Sequence at one end of the junction differs from germline and may be a read error. The rearrangement uses TRBV2 and TRBJ2-7; D is unclear. In germline, CDR1 is SNHLY, CDR2 FYNNEI. This CDR3 contains 13 residues. The CDR3 loop reads CVSSERLSYEQYF. The DNA of the CDR3 is TGTGTCAGCAGTGAACGCTTGAGCTACGAGCAGTACTTC. Using reference TRBV2 and TRBJ2-7 for the parts outside the CDR3, the full variable domain is EPEVTQTPSHQVTQMGQEVILRCVPISNHLYFYWYRQILGQKVEFLVSFYNNEISEKSEIFDDQFSVERPDGSNFTLKIRSTKLEDSAMYFCVSSERLSYEQYFGPGTRLTVT.

This clonotype was found a few times. This chain joins TRBV7-6 and TRBJ2-5; maybe TRBD2 (5 bases). In germline, CDR1 is SGHVS, CDR2 FNYEAQ. The CDR3 length is 13 residues. The ends were cut back, 1 base at V and 7 bases at J, with 10 bases in the middle. CDR3 amino acids: CASSLGVEGTQYF. The DNA of the CDR3 is TGTGCCAGCAGCTTAGGGGTTGAGGGGACCCAGTACTTC.

The rearrangement links TRBV5-6 to TRBJ2-7; possible D gene TRBD2, 6 bases. Near its end, the DNA agrees better with TRBJ2-5, so the J call may be wrong. From germline, CDR1 is SGHDT and CDR2 YYEEEE. The CDR3 spans 15 residues. The CDR3 here is CASSLVAANQETQYF. For the CDR3, the DNA is TGTGCCAGCAGCTTGGTAGCGGCGAACCAAGAGACCCAGTACTTC.

V usage is TRBV7-9 and J usage is TRBJ2-7; perhaps TRBD1 as D (5 bases). The CDR3 consists of 14 residues. V lost 5 bases to trimming and J lost 0 bases, with 11 bases between them. The germline V gene has CDR1 SEHNR and CDR2 FQNEAQ (reference sequence). In nucleotides, the CDR3 is TGTGCCAGCAGCCGGACATTAGGCTCCTACGAGCAGTACTTC. It specifies CASSRTLGSYEQYF.

This clonotype was picked up a small number of times. This chain joins TRBV4-3 and TRBJ1-2; 7 nucleotides line up with TRBD1. V shed 0 bases, J shed 4 bases, and the junction held 2 bases outside the gene matches. Per the germline V gene, CDR1 is LGHNA and CDR2 is YSLEER. This CDR3 is built from 14 residues. CDR3 sequence (DNA): TGCGCCAGCAGCCAAGATGCAGGGGGCTATGGCTACACCTTC. Encoded protein: CASSQDAGGYGYTF.

The V gene is TRBV6-5, the J gene TRBJ2-3; perhaps D is TRBD1 or TRBD2 (5 bases each). Trimming shortened V by 0 bases and J by 7 bases, and 17 bases separated the two germline ends. The CDR3 extends over 16 amino acids. Germline lookup yields CDR1 MNHEY and CDR2 SVGAGI. CDR3 sequence (DNA): TGTGCCAGCAGTTACTCGAGCCGGGACCTAGTAAATACGCAGTATTTT. Protein product: CASSYSSRDLVNTQYF.

The chain has TRBV15 and TRBJ2-1; 7 positions match TRBD2. The CDR3 is 15 residues long. V was clipped by 0 bases and J by 6 bases; unmatched bases: 5. Germline values: CDR1 LNHNV, CDR2 YYDKDF (reference sequence). The DNA for the CDR3 is TGTGCCACCAGCAGAGATGGCGCTAGCGGCAATGAGCAGTTCTTC. Protein product: CATSRDGASGNEQFF.

The gene calls are TRBV28 and TRBJ2-1; TRBD2 might be the D (7 bases). Germline V CDR1 and CDR2: MDHEN, SYDVKM. The CDR3 length is 15 residues. V was shortened by 7 bases and J by 5 bases, with 18 bases between the two germline ends. The CDR3: CASNGGRGGHNEQFF. CDR3 coding DNA: TGTGCCAGCAACGGGGGGAGAGGGGGGCACAATGAGCAGTTCTTC. The full variable domain, in which reference TRBV28 and TRBJ2-1 provide the parts outside the CDR3, is DVKVTQSSRYLVKRTGEKVFLECVQDMDHENMFWYRQDPGLGLRLIYFSYDVKMKEKGDIPEGYSVSREKKERFSLILESASTNQTSMYLCASNGGRGGHNEQFFGPGTRLTVL.

This chain joins TRBV6-2 or TRBV6-3 and TRBJ2-1, with 12 nucleotides matching TRBD2. The CDR3 loop spans 17 amino acids. Trimming cost V 0 bases and J 4 bases; bases outside gene matches: 4. Germline loops: CDR1 MNHEY, CDR2 SVGEGT. In nucleotides, the CDR3 is TGTGCCAGCAGTTACTCCGCTAGCGGGGGGGCTTACAATGAGCAGTTCTTC. Amino acid sequence: CASSYSASGGAYNEQFF.

The V gene is TRBV29-1, the J gene TRBJ2-1; no clear D. CDR3 length: 14 residues. CDR1 and CDR2 (germline): SQVTM, ANQGSEA. The ends were cut back, 5 bases at V and 0 bases at J, with 11 bases in the middle. The CDR3 bases are TGCAGCGTTCGGACGGAAAGCTCCTACAATGAGCAGTTCTTC. As protein: CSVRTESSYNEQFF.

The V call is TRBV7-9, the J call TRBJ1-6; no definite D call. Per germline, CDR1 SEHNR and CDR2 FQNEAQ (reference sequence). V shed 0 bases and J shed 5 bases, with 2 bases lying between them. This CDR3 region has 13 residues. CDR3: CASSLADNSPLHF. CDR3 nucleotides: TGTGCCAGCAGCTTAGCGGATAATTCACCCCTCCACTTT.

This rearrangement joins TRBV12-3 or TRBV12-4 to TRBJ2-5, with TRBD1 identical over 10 bases. The assigned J gene may be wrong: the sequence end matches TRBJ2-1 better. The length of the CDR3 is 16 residues. CDR3 in DNA: TGTGCCAGCAGTTCTTCCGGGACAGGGGCTCAAGAGACCCAGTTCTTC. This sequence encodes CASSSSGTGAQETQFF.

This clonotype has a count of ten or more. This chain uses TRBV10-3 with TRBJ2-7; D possibly matches TRBD1 or TRBD2 (5 bases each). The CDR3 contains 13 residues. V lost 10 bases and J lost 2, with 15 bases in between. CDR1 is ENHRY and CDR2 is SYGVKD in the germline V gene. The CDR3 DNA sequence: TGTGCCACCAGCCGGGACCCAGCCTACGAGCAGTACTTC. The encoded protein is CATSRDPAYEQYF.

This clonotype was seen at least ten times. The V and J genes are TRBV10-3 and TRBJ1-4; TRBD1 matches at 9 bases. This CDR3 is 13 amino acids long. The trim removed 6 bases at V and 8 bases at J, leaving 4 bases unmatched. The germline gives CDR1 ENHRY, CDR2 SYGVKD. CDR3 bases: TGTGCCATCAGGGGACAGGGTCAGGAAAAACTGTTTTTT. Protein product: CAIRGQGQEKLFF.

The rearrangement joins TRBV11-3 to TRBJ2-4, with a possible D match to TRBD1 (5 bases). The DNA end lines up better with TRBJ2-7; the J call may be wrong. Germline V gives CDR1 SGHNT, CDR2 YENEEA. The CDR3 extends over 13 amino acids. The CDR3 region has the DNA TGTGCCAGCAGGAACCCAGGGCGCCCCGAGCAGTACTTC. Translation gives CASRNPGRPEQYF.

This clonotype was detected a few times. V and J are TRBV11-2 and TRBJ2-6; the D is unclear. Germline V gene sequence: CDR1 SGHAT, CDR2 FQNNGV. The CDR3 sequence is 16 residues long. V was shortened by 5 bases and J by 0 bases, with 11 bases between the two germline ends. The CDR3 region is CASSPRVISGANVLTF. CDR3 bases: TGTGCCAGCAGCCCTAGGGTCATCTCTGGGGCCAACGTCCTGACTTTC.

DNA for the CDR3: TGCGCCAGCAGCCCACTTACCGGGACTAGCGGGGGGTCCTACGAGCAGTACTTC. It codes for CASSPLTGTSGGSYEQYF. The chain combines TRBV5-1 with TRBJ2-7; 15 bases agree with TRBD2. The V segment lost 4 bases and the J segment 1 base; nucleotides outside the gene matches: 9. This CDR3 comprises 18 residues. Germline V gives CDR1 SGHRS, CDR2 YFSETQ.

This clonotype showed up just a few times. The genes are TRBV10-3 and TRBJ2-5, with 7 bases aligning to TRBD1. This CDR3 region has 12 residues. Germline CDR1 is ENHRY and CDR2 is SYGVKD. Trimming at V came to 3 bases and at J to 11 bases, leaving 6 bases not matched to a gene. CDR3 nucleotide sequence: TGTGCCATCAGTGACCAGGGGGATGAGCAGTACTTC. Its protein is CAISDQGDEQYF.

The table lists this clonotype with a few counts. This chain uses TRBV9 with TRBJ2-5; 11 positions agree with TRBD2. The CDR3 runs 16 residues. Germline assignment: CDR1 SGDLS and CDR2 YYNGEE. The trim removed 0 bases at V and 4 bases at J, leaving 5 bases unmatched. CDR3 nucleotides: TGTGCCAGCAGCGTAGGAGGCCTAGCGGGGGGAGAGACCCAGTACTTC. It yields the protein CASSVGGLAGGETQYF.

J is TRBJ2-7 and V is TRBV6-2 or TRBV6-3; 11 nucleotides agree with TRBD1. This CDR3 contains 15 residues. In germline, CDR1 is MNHEY, CDR2 SVGEGT. The ends lost 7 bases at V and 7 bases at J; junction bases unmatched: 12. CDR3 region: CASTPPDRGRGEQYF. CDR3 nucleotides: TGTGCCAGCACCCCTCCGGACAGGGGGCGCGGAGAGCAGTACTTC.

J is TRBJ2-3 and V is TRBV20-1; 10 bases match TRBD2. CDR1 is DFQATT and CDR2 is SNEGSKA in the germline V gene (reference sequence). This CDR3 has 14 amino acids. V dropped 6 bases and J dropped 7; count of bases not matched to a gene: 10. CDR3 DNA: TGCAGTGCACCGAAAGCGGGGGGGCCGTATACGCAGTATTTT. It encodes CSAPKAGGPYTQYF.

V is TRBV9 and J is TRBJ1-2; 7 bases agree with TRBD1. V gave up 3 bases and J gave up 5 bases; unmatched junction bases: 22. This CDR3 region has 19 residues. Germline V gives CDR1 SGDLS, CDR2 YYNGEE. CDR3 residues: CASSANRSPDREVRYGYTF. The CDR3 DNA reads TGTGCCAGCAGCGCCAACAGAAGCCCCGACAGGGAGGTTAGGTATGGCTACACCTTC.

In this sample, this clonotype turned up a few times. This chain links TRBV12-3 or TRBV12-4 with TRBJ2-7; 12 bases align to TRBD2. J lost 6 bases, V lost 8 bases, and 8 bases had no gene match. CDR3 length equals 14 residues. The CDR3 region has the DNA TGTGCCAGCCGCACGACTAGCGGGAGTACCGAGCAGTACTTC. This codes for CASRTTSGSTEQYF.

The genes are TRBV7-2 and TRBJ2-1, with D maybe TRBD1 (5 bases). CDR3 length: 16 residues. V was trimmed by 3 bases and J by 3 bases, leaving 15 bases between them. Germline V gene data show CDR1 as SGHTA and CDR2 as FQGNSA. The CDR3 region has the DNA TGTGCCAGCAGCTTTAGTGGGGCGGCAGACTACAATGAGCAGTTCTTC. Protein: CASSFSGAADYNEQFF. Drawing the rest from reference TRBV7-2 and TRBJ2-1, the complete variable domain is GAGVSQSPSNKVTEKGKDVELRCDPISGHTALYWYRQSLGQGLEFLIYFQGNSAPDKSGLPSDRFSAERTGGSVSTLTIQRTQQEDSAVYLCASSFSGAADYNEQFFGPGTRLTVL.

The sample holds a few counts of this clonotype. V and J are TRBV6-2 or TRBV6-3 and TRBJ2-2; D possibly corresponds to TRBD2 (5 bases). The CDR3 spans 12 residues. The V end was cut by 6 bases, the J end by 9 bases, with 11 bases between. CDR1 is MNHEY, CDR2 SVGEGT, per germline. The DNA for the CDR3 is TGTGCCAGCAGCTACGGGAAGTGGGAGCTGTTTTTT. Translating gives CASSYGKWELFF.